Sequencing of this TCR beta chain was carried out in a study of OX40 agonist ivuxolimab in advanced cancers. Trimming pared 4 bases from V and 0 bases from J, leaving 12 bases between. CDR3 length equals 15 residues. Germline V lookup: CDR1 MDHEN, CDR2 SYDVKM. Repertoires were generated with immunoSEQ multiplex PCR, while TCRdb's copy carries only in-frame clones and drops some. The table records about 79,000 clones, more than 85% of them present only once. The V and J genes are TRBV28 and TRBJ1-1; a weak D match, TRBD1 (6 bases). The sequence was obtained from an adult with an advanced solid tumor such as melanoma, head and neck, liver or kidney cancer. This specimen consisted of CD4+ or CD8+ T cells sorted from blood, obtained in a trial of the OX40 agonist ivuxolimab. In DNA form, the CDR3 reads TGTGCCAGCAGTTCCTCAGGACAGATGAACACTGAAGCTTTCTTT. Encoded protein: CASSSSGQMNTEAFF.